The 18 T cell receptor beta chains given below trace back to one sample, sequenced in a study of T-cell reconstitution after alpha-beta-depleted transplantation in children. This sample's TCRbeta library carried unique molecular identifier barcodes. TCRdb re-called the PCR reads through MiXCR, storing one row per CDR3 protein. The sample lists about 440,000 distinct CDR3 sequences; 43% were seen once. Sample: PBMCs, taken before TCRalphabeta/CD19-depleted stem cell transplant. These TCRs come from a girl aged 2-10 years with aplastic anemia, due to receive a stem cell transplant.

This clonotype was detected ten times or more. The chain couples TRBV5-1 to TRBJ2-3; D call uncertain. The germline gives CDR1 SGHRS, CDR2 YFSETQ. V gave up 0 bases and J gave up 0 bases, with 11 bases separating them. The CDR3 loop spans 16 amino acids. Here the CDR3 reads CASSLAISDSTDTQYF. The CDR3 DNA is TGCGCCAGCAGCTTGGCCATATCAGACAGCACAGATACGCAGTATTTT.

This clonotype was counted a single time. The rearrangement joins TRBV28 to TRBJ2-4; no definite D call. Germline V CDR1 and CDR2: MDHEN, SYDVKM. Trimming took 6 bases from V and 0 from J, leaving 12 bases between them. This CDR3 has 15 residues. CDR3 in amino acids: CASSTSELAKNIQYF. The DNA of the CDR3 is TGTGCCAGCAGCACATCGGAGCTAGCCAAAAACATTCAGTACTTC.

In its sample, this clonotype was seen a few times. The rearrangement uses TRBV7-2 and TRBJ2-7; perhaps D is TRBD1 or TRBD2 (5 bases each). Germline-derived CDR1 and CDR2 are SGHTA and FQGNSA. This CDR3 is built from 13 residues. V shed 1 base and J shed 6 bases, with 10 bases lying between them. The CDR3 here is CASSLGGSPEQYF. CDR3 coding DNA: TGTGCCAGCAGCTTAGGGGGGAGTCCCGAGCAGTACTTC.

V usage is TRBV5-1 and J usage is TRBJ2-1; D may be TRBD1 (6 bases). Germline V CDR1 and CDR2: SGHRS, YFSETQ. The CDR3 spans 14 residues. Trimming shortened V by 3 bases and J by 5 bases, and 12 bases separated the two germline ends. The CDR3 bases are TGCGCCAGCAGCTCTACAGGGTGGAACAATGAGCAGTTCTTC. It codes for CASSSTGWNNEQFF. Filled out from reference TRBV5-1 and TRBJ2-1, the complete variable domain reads KAGVTQTPRYLIKTRGQQVTLSCSPISGHRSVSWYQQTPGQGLQFLFEYFSETQRNKGNFPGRFSGRQFSNSRSEMNVSTLELGDSALYLCASSSTGWNNEQFFGPGTRLTVL.

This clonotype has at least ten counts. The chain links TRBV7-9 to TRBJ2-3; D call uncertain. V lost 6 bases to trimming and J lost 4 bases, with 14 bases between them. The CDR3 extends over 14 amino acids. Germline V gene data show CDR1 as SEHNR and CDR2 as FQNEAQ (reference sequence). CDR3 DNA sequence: TGTGCCAGCAGTCCACAAAGGACCCCAGATACGCAGTATTTT. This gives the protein CASSPQRTPDTQYF.

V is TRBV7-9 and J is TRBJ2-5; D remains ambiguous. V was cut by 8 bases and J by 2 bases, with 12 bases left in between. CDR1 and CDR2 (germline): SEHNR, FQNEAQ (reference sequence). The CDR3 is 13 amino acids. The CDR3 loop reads CASHRGVQETQYF. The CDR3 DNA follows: TGTGCCAGCCACCGTGGGGTGCAAGAGACCCAGTACTTC.

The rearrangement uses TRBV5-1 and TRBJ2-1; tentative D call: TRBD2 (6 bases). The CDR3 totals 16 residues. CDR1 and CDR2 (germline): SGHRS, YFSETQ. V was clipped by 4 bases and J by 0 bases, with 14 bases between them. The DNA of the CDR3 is TGCGCCAGCAGCGCCGCTAGCGTGGGCTCCTACAATGAGCAGTTCTTC. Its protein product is CASSAASVGSYNEQFF.

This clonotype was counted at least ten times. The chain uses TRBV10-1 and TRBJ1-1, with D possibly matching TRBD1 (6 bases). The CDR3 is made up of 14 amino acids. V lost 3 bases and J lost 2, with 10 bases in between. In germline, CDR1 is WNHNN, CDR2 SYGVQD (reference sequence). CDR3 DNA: TGCGCCAGCAGTGAAGGGGGATTTAACACTGAAGCTTTCTTT. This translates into CASSEGGFNTEAFF.

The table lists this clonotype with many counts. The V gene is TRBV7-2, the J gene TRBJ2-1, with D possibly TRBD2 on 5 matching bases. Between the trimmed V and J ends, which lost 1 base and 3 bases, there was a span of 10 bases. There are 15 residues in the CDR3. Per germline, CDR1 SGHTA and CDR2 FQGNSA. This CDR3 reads CASSLGPDYYNEQFF. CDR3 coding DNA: TGTGCCAGCAGCTTAGGTCCAGACTACTACAATGAGCAGTTCTTC.

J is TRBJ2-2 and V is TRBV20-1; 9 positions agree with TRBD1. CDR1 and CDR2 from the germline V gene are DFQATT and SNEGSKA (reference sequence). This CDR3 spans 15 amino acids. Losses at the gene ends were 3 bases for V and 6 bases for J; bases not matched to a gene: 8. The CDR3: CSARDSGTGSGELFF. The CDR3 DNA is TGCAGTGCTAGGGATTCCGGGACAGGGTCCGGGGAGCTGTTTTTT.

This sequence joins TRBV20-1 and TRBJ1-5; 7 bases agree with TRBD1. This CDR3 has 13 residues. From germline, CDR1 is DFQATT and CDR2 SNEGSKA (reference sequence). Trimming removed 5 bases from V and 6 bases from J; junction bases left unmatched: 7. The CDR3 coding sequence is TGCAGTGCTGGCCGACAGGGCGGTCAGCCCCAGCATTTT. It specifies CSAGRQGGQPQHF.

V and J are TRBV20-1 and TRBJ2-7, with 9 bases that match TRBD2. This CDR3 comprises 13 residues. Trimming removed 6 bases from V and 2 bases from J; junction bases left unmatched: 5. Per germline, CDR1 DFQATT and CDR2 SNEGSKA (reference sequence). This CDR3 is CSAEAGGTYEQYF. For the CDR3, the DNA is TGCAGTGCCGAAGCGGGAGGAACCTACGAGCAGTACTTC.

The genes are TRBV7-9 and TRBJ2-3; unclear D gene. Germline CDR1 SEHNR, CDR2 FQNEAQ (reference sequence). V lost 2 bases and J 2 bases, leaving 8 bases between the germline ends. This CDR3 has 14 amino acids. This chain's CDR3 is CASSLSDLTDTQYF. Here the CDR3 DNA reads TGTGCCAGCAGCTTAAGTGACCTCACAGATACGCAGTATTTT.

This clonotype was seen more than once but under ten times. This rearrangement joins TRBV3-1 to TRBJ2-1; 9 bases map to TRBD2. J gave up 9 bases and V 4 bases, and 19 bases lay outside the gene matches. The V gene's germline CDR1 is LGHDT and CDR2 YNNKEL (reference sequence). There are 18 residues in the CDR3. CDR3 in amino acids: CASSLLGQVRREGGEQFF. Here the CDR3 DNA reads TGTGCCAGCAGCCTCTTAGGCCAAGTGAGGCGGGAGGGTGGTGAGCAGTTCTTC.

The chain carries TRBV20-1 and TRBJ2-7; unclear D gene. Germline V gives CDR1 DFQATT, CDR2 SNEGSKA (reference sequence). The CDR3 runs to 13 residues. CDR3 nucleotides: TGCAGCCCGAAGGTGGTAACGTCTAACGAGCAGTACTTC. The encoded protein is CSPKVVTSNEQYF.

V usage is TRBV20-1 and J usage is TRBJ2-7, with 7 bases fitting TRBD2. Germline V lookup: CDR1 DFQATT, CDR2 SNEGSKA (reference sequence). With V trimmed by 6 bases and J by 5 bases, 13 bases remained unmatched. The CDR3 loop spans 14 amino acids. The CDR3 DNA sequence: TGCAGTGCCACGACTAGCCGTCCCTTTCACGAGCAGTACTTC. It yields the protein CSATTSRPFHEQYF.

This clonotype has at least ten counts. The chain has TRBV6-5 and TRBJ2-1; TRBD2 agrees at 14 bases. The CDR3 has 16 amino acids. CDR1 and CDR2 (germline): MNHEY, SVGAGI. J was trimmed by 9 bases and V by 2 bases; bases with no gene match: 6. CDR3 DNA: TGTGCCAGCAGTTACAGGGGGACTAGCGGGAGACCTGAGCAGTTCTTC. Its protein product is CASSYRGTSGRPEQFF.

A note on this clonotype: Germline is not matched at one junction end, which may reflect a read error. CDR3 coding DNA: TGTGCCAGCAGGGGACTAGCGGGAGGGCTCGACTTC. Translated: CASRGLAGGLDF. The rearrangement joins TRBV12-3 or TRBV12-4 to TRBJ2-7; TRBD2 agrees at 16 bases. The CDR3 spans 12 residues.